There are a few counts of the clone carrying this TCR beta chain. The antigen remains undetermined. Germline V lookup: CDR1 SGHRS, CDR2 YFSETQ. The CDR3 has 12 residues. V was pared by 2 bases and J by 6 bases, with 9 bases between. This entry is derived from a study of identical twins. MiXCR, run by TCRdb on the 5' RACE reads, gives a single entry per CDR3 protein. The table includes some 1,600,000 distinct CDR3 sequences, about 30% detected once. Findings and caveats of the study: Partly confounded zero-insertion analyses could result from invariant MAIT and iNKT cells. High-abundance cord blood beta clonotypes had fewer insertions; memory repertoires showed none. In drawing conclusions, the study used cross-sectional statistical analysis and did not follow the same donors.

This receptor was obtained from a newborn girl in good health. The rearrangement links TRBV5-1 to TRBJ2-7; D possibly corresponds to TRBD1 (5 bases). The sequencing input was cord blood. CDR3 DNA: TGCGCCAGCAGCTTCAGTGACAGCGAGCAGTACTTC. Its translation: CASSFSDSEQYF.